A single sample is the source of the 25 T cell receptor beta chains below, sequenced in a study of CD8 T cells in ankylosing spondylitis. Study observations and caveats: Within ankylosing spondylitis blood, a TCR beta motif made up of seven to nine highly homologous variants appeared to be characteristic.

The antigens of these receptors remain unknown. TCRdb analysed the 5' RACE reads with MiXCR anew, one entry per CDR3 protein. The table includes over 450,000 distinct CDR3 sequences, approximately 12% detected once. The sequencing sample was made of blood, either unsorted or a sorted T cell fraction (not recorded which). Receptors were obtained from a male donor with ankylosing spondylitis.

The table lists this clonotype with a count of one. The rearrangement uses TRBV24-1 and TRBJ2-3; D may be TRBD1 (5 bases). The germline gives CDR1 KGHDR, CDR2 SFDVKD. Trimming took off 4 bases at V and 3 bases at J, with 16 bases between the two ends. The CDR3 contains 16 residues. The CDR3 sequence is CATSEGRAGWTDTQYF. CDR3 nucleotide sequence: TGTGCCACCAGTGAGGGCCGGGCAGGGTGGACAGATACGCAGTATTTT.

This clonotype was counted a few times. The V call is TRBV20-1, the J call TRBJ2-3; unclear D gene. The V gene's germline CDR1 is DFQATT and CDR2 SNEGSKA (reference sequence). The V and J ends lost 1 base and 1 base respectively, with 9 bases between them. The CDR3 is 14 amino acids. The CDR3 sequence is CSARAAGRTDTQYF. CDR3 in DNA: TGCAGTGCTAGAGCAGCTGGACGCACAGATACGCAGTATTTT.

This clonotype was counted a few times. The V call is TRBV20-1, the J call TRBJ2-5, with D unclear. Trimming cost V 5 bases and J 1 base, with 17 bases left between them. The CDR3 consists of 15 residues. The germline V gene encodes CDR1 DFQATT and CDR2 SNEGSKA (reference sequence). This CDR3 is CSALRPPASQETQYF. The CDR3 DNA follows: TGCAGTGCTTTAAGGCCCCCGGCTAGCCAAGAGACCCAGTACTTC.

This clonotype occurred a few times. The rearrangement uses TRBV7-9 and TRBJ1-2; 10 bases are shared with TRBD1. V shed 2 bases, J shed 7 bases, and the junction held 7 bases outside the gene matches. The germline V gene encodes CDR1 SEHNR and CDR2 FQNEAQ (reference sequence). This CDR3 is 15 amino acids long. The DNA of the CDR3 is TGTGCCAGCAGCTTAAGGCGGACAGGGGGGTTTGGCTACACCTTC. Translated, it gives CASSLRRTGGFGYTF.

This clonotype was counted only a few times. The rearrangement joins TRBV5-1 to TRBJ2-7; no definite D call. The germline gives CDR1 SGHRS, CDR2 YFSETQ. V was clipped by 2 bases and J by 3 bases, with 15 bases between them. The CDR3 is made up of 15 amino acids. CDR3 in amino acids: CASSFFPESFYEQYF. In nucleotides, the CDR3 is TGCGCCAGCAGCTTTTTCCCGGAAAGTTTCTACGAGCAGTACTTC.

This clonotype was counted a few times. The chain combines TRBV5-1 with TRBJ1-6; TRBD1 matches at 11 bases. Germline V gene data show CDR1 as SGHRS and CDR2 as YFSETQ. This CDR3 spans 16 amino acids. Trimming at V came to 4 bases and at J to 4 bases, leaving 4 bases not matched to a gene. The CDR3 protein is CASSVGTGGYNSPLHF. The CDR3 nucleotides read TGCGCCAGCAGCGTCGGGACAGGGGGTTATAATTCACCCCTCCACTTT.

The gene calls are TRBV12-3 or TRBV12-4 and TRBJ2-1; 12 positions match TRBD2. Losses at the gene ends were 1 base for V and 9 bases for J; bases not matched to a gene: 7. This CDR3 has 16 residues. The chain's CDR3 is CASSLGNLAGGAEQFF. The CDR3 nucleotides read TGTGCCAGCAGTTTAGGAAACCTAGCGGGAGGGGCTGAGCAGTTCTTC.

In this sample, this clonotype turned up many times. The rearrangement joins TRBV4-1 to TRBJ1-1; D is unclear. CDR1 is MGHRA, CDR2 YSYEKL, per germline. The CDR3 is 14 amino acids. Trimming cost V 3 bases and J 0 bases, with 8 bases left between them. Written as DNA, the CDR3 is TGCGCCAGCAGCCATCTAGGGTTGAACACTGAAGCTTTCTTT. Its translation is CASSHLGLNTEAFF.

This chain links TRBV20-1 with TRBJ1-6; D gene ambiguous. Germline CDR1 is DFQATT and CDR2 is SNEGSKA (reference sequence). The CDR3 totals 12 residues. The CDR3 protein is CSATPPNSPLHF. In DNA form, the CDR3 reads TGCAGCGCAACTCCCCCTAATTCACCCCTCCACTTT.

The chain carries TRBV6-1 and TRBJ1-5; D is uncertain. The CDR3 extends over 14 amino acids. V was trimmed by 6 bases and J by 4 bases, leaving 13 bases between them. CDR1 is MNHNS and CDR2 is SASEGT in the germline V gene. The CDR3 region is CASRRAPGNQPQHF. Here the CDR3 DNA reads TGTGCCAGCAGAAGAGCCCCGGGAAATCAGCCCCAGCATTTT.

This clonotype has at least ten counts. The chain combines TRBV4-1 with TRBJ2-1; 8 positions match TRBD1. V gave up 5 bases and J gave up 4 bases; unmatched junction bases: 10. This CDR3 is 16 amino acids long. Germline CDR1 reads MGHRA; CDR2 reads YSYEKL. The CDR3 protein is CASSTWPGGKYNEQFF. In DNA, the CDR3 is TGCGCCAGCAGCACATGGCCAGGGGGCAAGTACAATGAGCAGTTCTTC.

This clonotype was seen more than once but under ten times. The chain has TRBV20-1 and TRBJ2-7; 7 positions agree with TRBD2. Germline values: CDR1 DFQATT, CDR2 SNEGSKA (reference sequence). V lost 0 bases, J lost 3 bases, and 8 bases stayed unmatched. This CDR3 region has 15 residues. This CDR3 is CSARDMASGNYEQYV. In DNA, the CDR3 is TGCAGTGCTAGAGATATGGCTAGCGGAAACTACGAGCAGTACGTC.

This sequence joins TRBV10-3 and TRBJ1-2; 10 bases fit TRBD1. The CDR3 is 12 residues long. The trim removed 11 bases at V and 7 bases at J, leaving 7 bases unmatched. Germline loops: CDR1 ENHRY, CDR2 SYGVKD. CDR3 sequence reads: CAAGTGVTGYTF. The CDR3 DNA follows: TGTGCCGCGGGGACAGGGGTGACTGGCTACACCTTC.

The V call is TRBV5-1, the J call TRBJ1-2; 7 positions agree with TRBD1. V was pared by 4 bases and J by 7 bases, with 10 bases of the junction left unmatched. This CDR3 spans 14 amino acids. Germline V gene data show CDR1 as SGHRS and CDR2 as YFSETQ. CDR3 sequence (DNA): TGCGCCAGCAGCCTGAGACAGGGAATGGTTGGCTACACCTTC. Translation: CASSLRQGMVGYTF.

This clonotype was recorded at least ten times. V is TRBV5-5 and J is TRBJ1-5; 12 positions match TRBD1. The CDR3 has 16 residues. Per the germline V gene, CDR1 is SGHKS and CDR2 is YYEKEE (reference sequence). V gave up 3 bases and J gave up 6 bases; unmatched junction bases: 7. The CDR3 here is CASSSVGQGASQPQHF. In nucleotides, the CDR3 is TGTGCCAGCAGCTCAGTGGGACAGGGGGCGAGTCAGCCCCAGCATTTT.

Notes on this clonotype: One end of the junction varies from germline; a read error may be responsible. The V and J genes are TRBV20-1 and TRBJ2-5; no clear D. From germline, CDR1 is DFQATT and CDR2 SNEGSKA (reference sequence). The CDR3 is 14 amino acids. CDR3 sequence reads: CSARVPPVEETQCF. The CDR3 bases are TGCAGTGCTAGAGTGCCCCCGGTGGAAGAGACCCAGTGCTTC.

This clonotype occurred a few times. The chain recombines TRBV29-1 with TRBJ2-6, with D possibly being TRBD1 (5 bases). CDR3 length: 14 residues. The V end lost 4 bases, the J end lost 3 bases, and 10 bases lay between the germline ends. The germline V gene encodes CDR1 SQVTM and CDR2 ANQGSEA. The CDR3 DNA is TGCAGCGTTGTGATTAGGGGTGGGGCCAACGTCCTGACTTTC. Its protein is CSVVIRGGANVLTF.

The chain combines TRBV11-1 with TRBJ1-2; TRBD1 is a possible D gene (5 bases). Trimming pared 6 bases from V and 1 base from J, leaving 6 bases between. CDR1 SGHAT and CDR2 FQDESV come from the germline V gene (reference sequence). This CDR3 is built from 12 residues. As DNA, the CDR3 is TGTGCCAGCAGTGACAGTAACTATGGCTACACCTTC. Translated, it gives CASSDSNYGYTF.

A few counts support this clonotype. As DNA, the CDR3 is TGTGCCATCAGTGAGGCGGATTCTGGGGCCAACGTCCTGACTTTC. The encoded protein is CAISEADSGANVLTF. The V call is TRBV10-3, the J call TRBJ2-6; D is undetermined. This CDR3 region has 15 residues. Germline values: CDR1 ENHRY, CDR2 SYGVKD. Trimming removed 2 bases from V and 1 base from J, with 6 bases in between.

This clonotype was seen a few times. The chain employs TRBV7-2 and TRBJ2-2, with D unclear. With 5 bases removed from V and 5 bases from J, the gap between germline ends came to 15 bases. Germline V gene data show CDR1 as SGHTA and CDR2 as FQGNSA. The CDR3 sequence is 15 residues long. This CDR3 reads CASSPSGSLTGELFF. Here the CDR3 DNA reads TGTGCCAGCAGCCCCTCGGGTAGCTTGACCGGGGAGCTGTTTTTT.

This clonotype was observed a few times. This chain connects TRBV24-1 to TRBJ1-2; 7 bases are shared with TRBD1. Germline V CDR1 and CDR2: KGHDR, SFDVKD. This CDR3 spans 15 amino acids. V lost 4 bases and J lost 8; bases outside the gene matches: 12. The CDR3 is CATSDPGQPARGYTF. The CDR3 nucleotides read TGTGCCACCAGTGACCCGGGACAGCCTGCGAGGGGCTACACCTTC.

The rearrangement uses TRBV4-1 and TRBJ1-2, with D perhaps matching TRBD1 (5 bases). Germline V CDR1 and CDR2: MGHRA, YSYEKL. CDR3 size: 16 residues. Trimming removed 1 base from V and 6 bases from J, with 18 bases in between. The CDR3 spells CASSQVRGGQGDGYTF. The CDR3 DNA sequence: TGCGCCAGCAGCCAAGTCAGAGGAGGGCAGGGAGATGGCTACACCTTC.

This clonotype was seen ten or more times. CDR3 sequence (DNA): TGTGCCAGCAGCCCCCGGACTAGCGGGAGGAAGAACAATGAGCAGTTCTTC. Translated: CASSPRTSGRKNNEQFF. V and J are TRBV7-9 and TRBJ2-1; TRBD2 matches at 14 bases. This CDR3 has 17 residues. The V gene's germline CDR1 is SEHNR and CDR2 FQNEAQ (reference sequence). Losses at the gene ends were 5 bases for V and 5 bases for J; bases not matched to a gene: 8.

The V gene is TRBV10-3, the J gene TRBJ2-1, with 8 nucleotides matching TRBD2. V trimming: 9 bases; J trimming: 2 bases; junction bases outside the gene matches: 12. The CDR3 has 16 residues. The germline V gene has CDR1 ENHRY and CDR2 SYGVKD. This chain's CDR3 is CAMGAVAAGAYNEQFF. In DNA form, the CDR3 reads TGTGCCATGGGGGCCGTTGCAGCGGGAGCCTACAATGAGCAGTTCTTC.

The chain's CDR3 is CASSGRQGAREQFF. CDR3 in DNA: TGTGCCAGCAGCGGCCGACAGGGGGCGAGGGAGCAGTTCTTC. The rearrangement joins TRBV7-8 to TRBJ2-1, with TRBD1 matching over 10 bases. The V and J ends lost 5 bases and 10 bases, in that order; junction bases with no gene match: 8. This CDR3 has 14 residues. Germline assignment: CDR1 SGHVS and CDR2 FQNEAQ.